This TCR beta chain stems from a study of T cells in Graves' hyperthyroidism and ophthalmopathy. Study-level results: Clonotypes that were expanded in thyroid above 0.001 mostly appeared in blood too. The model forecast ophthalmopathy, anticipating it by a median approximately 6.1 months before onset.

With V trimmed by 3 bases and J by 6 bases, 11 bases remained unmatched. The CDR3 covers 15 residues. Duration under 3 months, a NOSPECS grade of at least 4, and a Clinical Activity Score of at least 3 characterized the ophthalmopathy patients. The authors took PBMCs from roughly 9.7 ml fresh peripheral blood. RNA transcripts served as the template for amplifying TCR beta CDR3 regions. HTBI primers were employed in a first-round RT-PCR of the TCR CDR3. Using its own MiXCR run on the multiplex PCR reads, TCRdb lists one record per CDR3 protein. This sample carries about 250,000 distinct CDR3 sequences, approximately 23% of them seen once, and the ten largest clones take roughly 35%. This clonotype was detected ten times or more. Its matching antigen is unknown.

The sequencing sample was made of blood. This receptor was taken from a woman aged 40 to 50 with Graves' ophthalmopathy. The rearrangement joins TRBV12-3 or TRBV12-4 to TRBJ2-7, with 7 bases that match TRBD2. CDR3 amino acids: CASSFTTLSGGEQYF. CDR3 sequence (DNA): TGTGCCAGCAGTTTTACGACTCTATCGGGGGGCGAGCAGTACTTC.